This paragraph reports one T cell receptor (beta chain). The data are from a study of blood T cell repertoires in COVID-19. On the study more broadly: From the United States, Italy and Spain came samples of acute and convalescent COVID-19. PBMCs, B-cell-depleted T cells, or T cells provided the cDNA or gDNA that made up the material.

Libraries were prepared by immunoSEQ multiplex PCR; TCRdb keeps only in-frame clonotypes and omits some of them. The table lists about 180,000 clones, 86% of them singletons. Germline V gene lookup returns CDR1 LGHNA and CDR2 YSLEER. The V gene lost 2 bases and the J gene lost 8 bases, with 12 bases spanning the gap. CDR3 length: 13 residues. V usage is TRBV4-3 and J usage is TRBJ1-1; D gene unclear. The TCR sequence derives from a man between 45 and 60 years old with active or convalescent COVID-19. The sample consisted of peripheral blood. The CDR3 loop reads CASSQQEAAEAFF. The CDR3 coding sequence is TGCGCCAGCAGCCAACAGGAGGCAGCCGAAGCTTTCTTT.